A single T cell receptor beta chain is shown here with its context. The entry originates in a study of OX40 agonist ivuxolimab in advanced cancers. This CDR3 contains 14 residues. Looked up from germline, CDR1 is MNHNS and CDR2 is SASEGT. V was cut by 3 bases and J by 0 bases, with 5 bases left in between. Assay used: immunoSEQ multiplex PCR; TCRdb lists only in-frame clones, some missing. The sample yields about 77,000 clones, about 85% seen once. The sequence derives from an adult with an advanced solid tumor such as melanoma, head and neck, liver or kidney cancer. The V and J genes are TRBV6-1 and TRBJ1-4; D gene unclear. The source was CD4+ or CD8+ T cells sorted from blood, collected in a trial of the OX40 agonist ivuxolimab. In nucleotides, the CDR3 is TGTGCCAGCAGTGAGCAACCAACTAATGAAAAACTGTTTTTT. Translating gives CASSEQPTNEKLFF.